Listed below are T cell receptor beta chains from one sample, sequenced in a study of OX40 agonist ivuxolimab in advanced cancers. Method: immunoSEQ multiplex PCR; TCRdb's copy keeps in-frame clones and lacks some. The profile shows under 95,000 clones, roughly 88% of them singletons. Sequencing used CD4+ or CD8+ T cells sorted from blood, obtained in a trial of the OX40 agonist ivuxolimab. These receptors were taken from an adult with an advanced solid tumor such as melanoma, head and neck, liver or kidney cancer. Each CDR3 is given with its conserved first and last residue. The order of the fields is clone size, V gene, J gene, D gene, CDR3 DNA, CDR3 protein. The D gene is left open where the match is weak. Size tells how often a clone was seen (once, few, many) or the class of an expanded clone, and some rows leave it out.

NA,TRBV6-1,TRBJ1-5,NA,TGTGCCAGCAGGCGGGTAGGGGGCAATCAGCCCCAGCATTTT,CASRRVGGNQPQHF
NA,TRBV5-1,TRBJ1-3,NA,TGCGCCAGCAGCTTTGCTCCGGACGCTGGAAACACCATATATTTT,CASSFAPDAGNTIYF
NA,TRBV5-5,TRBJ2-7,NA,TGTGCCAGCAGCTTATCGGTGGGAGCCTACGAGCAGTACTTC,CASSLSVGAYEQYF
NA,TRBV6-6,TRBJ1-1,TRBD1,TGTGCCAGCAGACCCGACAGGGTGGGCACTGAAGCTTTCTTT,CASRPDRVGTEAFF
once,TRBV10-3,TRBJ1-5,NA,TGTGCCATCAGTGAACCCGACGGAAAGCCCCAGCATTTT,CAISEPDGKPQHF
NA,TRBV19,TRBJ1-3,NA,TGTGCCAGTAGTATGACGGTCTCTGGAAACACCATATATTTT,CASSMTVSGNTIYF
NA,TRBV9,TRBJ2-3,NA,TGTGCCAGCAGCGTAGGAGAAATGGGGAAAGGTACGCAGTATTTT,CASSVGEMGKGTQYF
NA,TRBV29-1,TRBJ1-1,NA,TGCAGCGTTGAAGATCCTGAGGGTTGGGGGACTGAAGCTTTCTTT,CSVEDPEGWGTEAFF
NA,TRBV9,TRBJ1-1,TRBD1,TGTGCCAGCAGCCTACAGGGGGGGAACACTGAAGCTTTCTTT,CASSLQGGNTEAFF
NA,TRBV7-3,TRBJ2-1,TRBD2,TGTGCCAGCAGCTTACTAGCGGGGGACAATGAGCAGTTCTTC,CASSLLAGDNEQFF